This T cell receptor beta chain was sequenced in a study of blood T cell repertoires in COVID-19 (dated by TCRdb to 2018 to 2021). About the investigation overall: Collaborator samples came from the United States, Italy and Spain and covered acute and convalescent phases of COVID-19. The prospective study material was composed of cDNA or gDNA derived from T cells, B-cell-depleted T cells, or PBMCs. The dataset comprised deeply sampled blood TCRbeta repertoires from subjects exposed to, actively infected with, or recovered from COVID-19. The repertoires were made available in a free public database intended to serve as a resource for research on the immune response to SARS-CoV-2. Samples came from the ongoing ImmuneRACE study (first 160 participants) plus 1,254 subjects from 6 global collaborators. Sample metadata almost always included a de-identified subject ID, COVID-19 status, age in years and sex. Where available, HLA class I and class II types were obtained from metadata supplied by the sample provider rather than from assay-based typing. Overall study outcomes, separate from this receptor: The quantity of clinical and demographic metadata differed by source and by participant and was supplied without curation.

Another Seattle source contributed samples from volunteer blood donors who had recovered from COVID-19. Collaborating institutions collected whole blood in K2EDTA tubes following their own protocols. For TCRbeta analysis, collaborators shipped samples as frozen whole blood, isolated PBMCs, or DNA extracted from either of those sample types. TCRbeta CDR3 regions were amplified from genomic DNA by means of the immunoSEQ Assay, a bias-controlled multiplex PCR. For the original study's pipeline: The number of nucleated cells in each sample was estimated from the amplification of reference gene primers within the assay. To quantify the absolute abundance of each unique TCRbeta CDR3 rearrangement, sequence reads were collapsed and filtered. For each sample, productive Simpson clonality was calculated as the square root of Simpson's diversity index over productive rearrangements. TCRdb stores this immuneACCESS table with in-frame sequences only. Part of the clones is absent; in the studies checked, under half of the shortfall reflects unresolved V genes, and no reason is known for the rest. The DNA gave D and trimming, while V, J and clone size come from that table. For this sample there are roughly 230,000 clones; approximately 92% appear just once. The ten largest make up 4.6% of the sample.

Worth noting for this clone: Its antigen is not yet known. The input lacks base qualities; no much larger clone sits a single base away.

CDR1 and CDR2 (LNHNV, YYDKDF) derive from the germline V gene (reference sequence). Including the terminal cysteine and phenylalanine, the CDR3 comprises 13 residues. Solely the CDR3 DNA is kept, with 39 bases framed from the first base. The junction shows trimming of 8 bases on V and 8 bases on J, plus 16 bases between the germline ends. Sequences were obtained from peripheral blood. The V gene is TRBV15 and the J gene is TRBJ1-3, with the D gene not confidently named. This sequence was found in a woman aged 40 to 50 who had recovered from COVID-19. The CDR3 loop reads CATAAPHADTIYF. Here is the DNA: TGTGCCACCGCGGCCCCCCACGCTGACACCATATATTTT.